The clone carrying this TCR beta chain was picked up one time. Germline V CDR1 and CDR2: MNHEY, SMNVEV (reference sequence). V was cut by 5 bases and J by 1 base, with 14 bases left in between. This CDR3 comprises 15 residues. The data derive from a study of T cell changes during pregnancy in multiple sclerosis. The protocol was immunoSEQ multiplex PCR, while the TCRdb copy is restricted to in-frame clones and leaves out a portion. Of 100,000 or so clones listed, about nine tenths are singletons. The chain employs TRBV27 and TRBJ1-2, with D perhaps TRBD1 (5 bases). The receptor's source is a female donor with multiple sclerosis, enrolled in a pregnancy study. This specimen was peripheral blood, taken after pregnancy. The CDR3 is CASSITQAHNYGYTF. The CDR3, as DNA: TGTGCCAGCAGTATCACACAGGCTCATAACTATGGCTACACCTTC.